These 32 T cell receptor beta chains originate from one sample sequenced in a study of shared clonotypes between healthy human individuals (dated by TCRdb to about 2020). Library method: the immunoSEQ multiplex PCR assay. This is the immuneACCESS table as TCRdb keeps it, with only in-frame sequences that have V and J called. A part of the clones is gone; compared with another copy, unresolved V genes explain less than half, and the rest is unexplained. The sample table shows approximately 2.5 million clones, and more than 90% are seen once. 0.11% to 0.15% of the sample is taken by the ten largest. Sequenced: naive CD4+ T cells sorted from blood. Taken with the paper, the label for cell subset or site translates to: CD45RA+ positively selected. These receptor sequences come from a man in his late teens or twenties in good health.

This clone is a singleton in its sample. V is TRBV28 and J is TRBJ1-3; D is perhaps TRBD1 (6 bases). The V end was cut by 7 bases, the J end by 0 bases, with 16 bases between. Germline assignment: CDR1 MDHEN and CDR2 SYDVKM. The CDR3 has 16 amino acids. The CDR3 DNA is TGTGCCAGCACCGGGGGCAGCTCATACTCTGGAAACACCATATATTTT. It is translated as CASTGGSSYSGNTIYF.

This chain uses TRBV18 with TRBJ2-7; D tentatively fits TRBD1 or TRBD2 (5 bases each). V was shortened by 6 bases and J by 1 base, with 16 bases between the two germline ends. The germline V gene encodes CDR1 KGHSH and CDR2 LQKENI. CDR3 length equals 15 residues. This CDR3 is CASSPFGTASYEQYF. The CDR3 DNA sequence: TGTGCCAGCTCCCCCTTCGGGACGGCTTCCTACGAGCAGTACTTC.

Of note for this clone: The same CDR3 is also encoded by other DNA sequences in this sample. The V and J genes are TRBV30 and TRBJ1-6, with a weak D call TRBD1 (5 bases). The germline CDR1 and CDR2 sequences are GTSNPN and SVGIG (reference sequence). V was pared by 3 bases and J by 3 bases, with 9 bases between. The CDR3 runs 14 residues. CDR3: CAWSVGGYNSPLHF. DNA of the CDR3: TGTGCCTGGAGCGTCGGGGGCTATAATTCACCCCTCCACTTT.

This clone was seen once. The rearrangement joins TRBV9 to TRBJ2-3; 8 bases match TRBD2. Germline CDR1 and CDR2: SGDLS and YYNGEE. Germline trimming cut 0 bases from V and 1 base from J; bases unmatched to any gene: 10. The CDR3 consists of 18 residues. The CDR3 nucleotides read TGTGCCAGCAGCGTAGCTACGTTAACTAGCGGCCGCACAGATACGCAGTATTTT. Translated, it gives CASSVATLTSGRTDTQYF.

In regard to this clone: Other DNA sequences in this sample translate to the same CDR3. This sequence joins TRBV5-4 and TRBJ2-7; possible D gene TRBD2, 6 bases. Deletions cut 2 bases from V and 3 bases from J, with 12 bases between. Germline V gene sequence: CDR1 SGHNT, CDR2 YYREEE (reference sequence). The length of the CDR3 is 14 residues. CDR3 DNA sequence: TGTGCCAGCAGCTTAACGGGAGCGGTCTACGAGCAGTACTTC. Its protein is CASSLTGAVYEQYF.

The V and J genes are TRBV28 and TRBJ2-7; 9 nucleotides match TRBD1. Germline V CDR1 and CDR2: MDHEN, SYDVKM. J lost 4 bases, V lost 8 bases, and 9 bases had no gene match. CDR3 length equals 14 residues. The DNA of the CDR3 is TGTGCCAGCCTGGCGGGGACAGGGAATTACGAGCAGTACTTC. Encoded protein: CASLAGTGNYEQYF.

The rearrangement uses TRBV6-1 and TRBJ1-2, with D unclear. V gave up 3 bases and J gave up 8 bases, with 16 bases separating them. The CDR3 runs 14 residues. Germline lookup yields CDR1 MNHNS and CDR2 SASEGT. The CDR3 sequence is CASSDFNSGVGYTF. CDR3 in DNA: TGTGCCAGCAGTGATTTTAATTCAGGTGTAGGCTACACCTTC.

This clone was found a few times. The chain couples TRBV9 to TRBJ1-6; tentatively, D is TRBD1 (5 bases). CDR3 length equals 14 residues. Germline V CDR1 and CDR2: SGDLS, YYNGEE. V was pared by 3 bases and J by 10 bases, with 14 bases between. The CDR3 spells CASSALGEGSPLHF. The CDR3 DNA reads TGTGCCAGCAGCGCTCTGGGGGAAGGATCACCCCTCCACTTT.

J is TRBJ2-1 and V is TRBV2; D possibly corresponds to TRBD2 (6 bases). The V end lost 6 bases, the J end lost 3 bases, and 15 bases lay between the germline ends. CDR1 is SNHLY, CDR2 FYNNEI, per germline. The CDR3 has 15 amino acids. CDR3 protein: CASRKGSGSYNEQFF. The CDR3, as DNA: TGTGCCAGCAGAAAGGGTAGCGGAAGCTACAATGAGCAGTTCTTC.

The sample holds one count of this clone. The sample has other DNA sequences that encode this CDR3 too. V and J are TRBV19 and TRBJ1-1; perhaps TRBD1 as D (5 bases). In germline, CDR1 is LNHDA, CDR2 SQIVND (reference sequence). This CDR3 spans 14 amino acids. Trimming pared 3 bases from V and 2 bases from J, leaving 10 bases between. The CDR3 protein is CASSIRDSNTEAFF. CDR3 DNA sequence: TGTGCCAGTAGTATCCGGGACTCTAACACTGAAGCTTTCTTT.

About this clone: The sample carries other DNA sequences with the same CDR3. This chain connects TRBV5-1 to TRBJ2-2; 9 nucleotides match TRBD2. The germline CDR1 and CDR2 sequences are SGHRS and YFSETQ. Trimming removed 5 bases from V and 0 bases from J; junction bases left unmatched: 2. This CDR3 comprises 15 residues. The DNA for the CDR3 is TGCGCCAGCAGTCTAGCGGGAACGAACACCGGGGAGCTGTTTTTT. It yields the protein CASSLAGTNTGELFF.

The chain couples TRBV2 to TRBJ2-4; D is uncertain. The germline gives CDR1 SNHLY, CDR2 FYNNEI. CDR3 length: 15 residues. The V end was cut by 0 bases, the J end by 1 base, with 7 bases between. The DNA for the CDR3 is TGTGCCAGCAGTGAAGCGCTTGTCGCCAAAAACATTCAGTACTTC. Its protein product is CASSEALVAKNIQYF.

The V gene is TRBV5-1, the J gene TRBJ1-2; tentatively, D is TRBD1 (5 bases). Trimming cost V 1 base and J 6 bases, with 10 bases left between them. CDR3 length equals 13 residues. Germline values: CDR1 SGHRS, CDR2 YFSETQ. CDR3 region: CASSLRQGHGYTF. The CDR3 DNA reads TGCGCCAGCAGCTTGAGGCAGGGCCATGGCTACACCTTC.

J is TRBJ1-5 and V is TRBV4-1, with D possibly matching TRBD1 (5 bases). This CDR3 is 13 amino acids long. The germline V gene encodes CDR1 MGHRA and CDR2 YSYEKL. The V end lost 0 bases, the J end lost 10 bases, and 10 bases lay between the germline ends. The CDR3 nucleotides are TGCGCCAGCAGCCAAGATCAAGGGGTACCCCAGCATTTT. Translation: CASSQDQGVPQHF.

CDR3 DNA sequence: TGCAGCGTTGAAGGTAGCGGGAGTTTCTATGAGCAGTTCTTC. It encodes CSVEGSGSFYEQFF. This chain uses TRBV29-1 with TRBJ2-1, with 9 bases identical to TRBD2. J lost 8 bases, V lost 1 base, and 6 bases had no gene match. Germline CDR1 and CDR2: SQVTM and ANQGSEA. This CDR3 contains 14 residues.

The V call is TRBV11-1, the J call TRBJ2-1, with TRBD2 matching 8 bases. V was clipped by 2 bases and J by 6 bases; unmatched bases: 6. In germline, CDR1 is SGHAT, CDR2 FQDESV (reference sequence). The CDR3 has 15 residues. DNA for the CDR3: TGTGCCAGCAGCTTAATAAGCGGGGGTATCAATGAGCAGTTCTTC. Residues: CASSLISGGINEQFF.

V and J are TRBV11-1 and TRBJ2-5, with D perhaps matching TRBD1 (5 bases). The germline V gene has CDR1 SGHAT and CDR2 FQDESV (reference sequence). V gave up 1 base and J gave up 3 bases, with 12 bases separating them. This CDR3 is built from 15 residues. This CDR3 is CASSLGGRREETQYF. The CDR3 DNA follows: TGTGCCAGCAGCTTAGGGGGCCGAAGAGAAGAGACCCAGTACTTC.

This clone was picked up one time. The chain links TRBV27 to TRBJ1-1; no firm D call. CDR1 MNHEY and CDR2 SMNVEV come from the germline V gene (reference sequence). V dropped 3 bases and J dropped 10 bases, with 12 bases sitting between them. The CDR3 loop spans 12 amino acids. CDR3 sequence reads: CASSLVGLPAFF. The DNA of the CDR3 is TGTGCCAGCAGTTTGGTTGGGCTACCAGCTTTCTTT.

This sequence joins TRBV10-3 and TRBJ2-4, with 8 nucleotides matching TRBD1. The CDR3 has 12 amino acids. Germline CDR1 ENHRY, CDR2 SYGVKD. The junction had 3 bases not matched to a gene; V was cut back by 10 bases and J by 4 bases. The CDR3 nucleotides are TGTGCCACAGGGGGCCAAAAAAACATTCAGTACTTC. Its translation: CATGGQKNIQYF.

The CDR3 region is CASSFRAQGKGIEAFF. DNA of the CDR3: TGTGCCAGCAGCTTTCGTGCGCAGGGGAAGGGGATTGAAGCTTTCTTT. The V gene is TRBV11-2, the J gene TRBJ1-1; tentatively, D is TRBD1 (6 bases). Deletions cut 3 bases from V and 7 bases from J, with 21 bases between. Germline CDR1 is SGHAT and CDR2 is FQNNGV. This CDR3 is built from 16 residues. Filled out from reference TRBV11-2 and TRBJ1-1, the complete variable domain reads EAGVAQSPRYKIIEKRQSVAFWCNPISGHATLYWYQQILGQGPKLLIQFQNNGVVDDSQLPKDRFSAERLKGVDSTLKIQPAKLEDSAVYLCASSFRAQGKGIEAFFGQGTRLTVV.

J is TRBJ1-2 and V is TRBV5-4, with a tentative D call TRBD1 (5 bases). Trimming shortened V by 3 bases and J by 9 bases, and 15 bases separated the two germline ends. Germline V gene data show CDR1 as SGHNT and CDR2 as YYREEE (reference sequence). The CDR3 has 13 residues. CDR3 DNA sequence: TGTGCCAGCAGCTGGGACCCAGGGAATAGCTACACCTTC. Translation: CASSWDPGNSYTF.

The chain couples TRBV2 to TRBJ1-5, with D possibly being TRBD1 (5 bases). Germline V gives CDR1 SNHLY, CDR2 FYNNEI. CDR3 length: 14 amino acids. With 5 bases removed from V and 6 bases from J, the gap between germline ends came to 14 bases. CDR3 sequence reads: CASSRGARSQPQHF. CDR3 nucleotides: TGTGCCAGCAGTCGAGGGGCGCGAAGTCAGCCCCAGCATTTT.

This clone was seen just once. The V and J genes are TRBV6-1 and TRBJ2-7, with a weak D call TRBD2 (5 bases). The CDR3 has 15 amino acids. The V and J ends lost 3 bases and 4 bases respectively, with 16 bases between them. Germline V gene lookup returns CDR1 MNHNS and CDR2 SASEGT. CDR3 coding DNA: TGTGCCAGCAGTGAGGTCGGACTTACGGGATACGAGCAGTACTTC. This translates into CASSEVGLTGYEQYF.

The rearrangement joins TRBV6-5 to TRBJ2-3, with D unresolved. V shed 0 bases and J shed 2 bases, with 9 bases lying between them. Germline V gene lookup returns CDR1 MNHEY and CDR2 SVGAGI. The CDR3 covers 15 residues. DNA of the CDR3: TGTGCCAGCAGTTACTCCGGCACAATCACAGATACGCAGTATTTT. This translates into CASSYSGTITDTQYF.

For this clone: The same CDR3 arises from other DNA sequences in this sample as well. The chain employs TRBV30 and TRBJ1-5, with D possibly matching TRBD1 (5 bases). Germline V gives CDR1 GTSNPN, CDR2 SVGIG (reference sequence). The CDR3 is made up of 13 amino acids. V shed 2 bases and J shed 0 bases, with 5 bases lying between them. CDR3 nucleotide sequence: TGTGCCTGGAGTACAGGTAGCAATCAGCCCCAGCATTTT. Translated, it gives CAWSTGSNQPQHF.

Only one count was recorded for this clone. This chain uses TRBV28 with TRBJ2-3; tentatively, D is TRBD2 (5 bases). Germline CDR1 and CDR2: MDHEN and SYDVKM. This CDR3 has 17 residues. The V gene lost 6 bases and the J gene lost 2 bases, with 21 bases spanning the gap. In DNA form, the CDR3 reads TGTGCCAGCAGCCTCCTAGGGAGCGGCGCCCCCACAGATACGCAGTATTTT. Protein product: CASSLLGSGAPTDTQYF.

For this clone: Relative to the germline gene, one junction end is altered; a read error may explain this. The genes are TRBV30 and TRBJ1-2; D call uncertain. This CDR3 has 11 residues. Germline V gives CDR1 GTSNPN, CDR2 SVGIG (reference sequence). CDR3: CAWSVDLGGLF. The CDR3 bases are TGTGCCTGGAGTGTAGATCTAGGAGGACTCTTC.

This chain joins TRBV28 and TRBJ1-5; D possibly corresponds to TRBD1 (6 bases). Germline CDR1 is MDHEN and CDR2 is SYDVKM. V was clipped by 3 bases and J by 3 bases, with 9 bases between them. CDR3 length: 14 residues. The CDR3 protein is CASSLRQVNQPQHF. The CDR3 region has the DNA TGTGCCAGCAGTTTGCGACAGGTCAATCAGCCCCAGCATTTT.

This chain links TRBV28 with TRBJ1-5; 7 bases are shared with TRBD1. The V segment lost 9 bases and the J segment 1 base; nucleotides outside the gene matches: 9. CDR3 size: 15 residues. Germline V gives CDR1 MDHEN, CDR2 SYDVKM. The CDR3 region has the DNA TGTGCCAGTCACAGGGGACAGCTCAGCAATCAGCCCCAGCATTTT. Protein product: CASHRGQLSNQPQHF.

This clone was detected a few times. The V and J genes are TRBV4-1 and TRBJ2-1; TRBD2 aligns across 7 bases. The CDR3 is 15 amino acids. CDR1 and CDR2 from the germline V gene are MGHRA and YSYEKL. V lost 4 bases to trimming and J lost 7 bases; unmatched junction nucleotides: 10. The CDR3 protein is CASSLAPSGINEQFF. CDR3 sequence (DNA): TGCGCCAGCAGCCTGGCGCCCAGCGGGATAAATGAGCAGTTCTTC.

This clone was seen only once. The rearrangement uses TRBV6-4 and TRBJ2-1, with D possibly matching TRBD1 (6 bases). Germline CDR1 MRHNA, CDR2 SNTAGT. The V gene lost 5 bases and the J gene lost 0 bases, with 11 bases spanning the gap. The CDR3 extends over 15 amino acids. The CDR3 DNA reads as TGTGCCAGCAGTCGGGACACGAGCTCCTACAATGAGCAGTTCTTC. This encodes CASSRDTSSYNEQFF.

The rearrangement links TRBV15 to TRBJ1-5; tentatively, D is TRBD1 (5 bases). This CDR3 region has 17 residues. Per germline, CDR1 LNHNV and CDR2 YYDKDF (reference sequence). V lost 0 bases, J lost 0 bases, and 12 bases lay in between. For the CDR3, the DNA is TGTGCCACCAGCAGAGAAGCAGGGTGGTATAGCAATCAGCCCCAGCATTTT. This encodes CATSREAGWYSNQPQHF.